This TCR beta chain was recovered during a study of blood T cell repertoires in COVID-19. Overall study: Acute-phase and convalescent COVID-19 samples originated in the United States, Italy and Spain. T cells, B-cell-depleted T cells, or PBMCs supplied cDNA or gDNA.

The authors' processing: Researchers report that nucleated cell counts were estimated from reference gene primer amplification. Sequencing was performed with immunoSEQ multiplex PCR; in TCRdb, only in-frame clones are kept and a portion is missing. V and J calls and clone size come straight from that table; D and trimming were deduced from the DNA. The sample comprises 130,000 to 150,000 clones, approximately 80% of which are singletons, and over 5% rests with the top ten. This CDR3 is built from 14 residues. The germline CDR1 and CDR2 sequences are MDHEN and SYDVKM. V lost 3 bases to trimming and J lost 0 bases, with 3 bases between them.

This chain connects TRBV28 to TRBJ1-6; D is unclear. Sequencing used peripheral blood. The TCR sequence derives from a human donor in a cohort sampled during active COVID-19. As DNA, the CDR3 is TGTGCCAGCAGTTTTAGCTCCTATAATTCACCCCTCCACTTT. Its protein product is CASSFSSYNSPLHF.